Listed here are 29 T cell receptor beta chains from one sample, sequenced in a study of T cell repertoires in cytomegalovirus infection (dated by TCRdb to the late 2010s). Sequencing was carried out with an Illumina HiSeq 1500. The public reads were reanalyzed by TCRdb: fastp trimming at Q25, MiXCR alignment, in-frame beta chains only. Each CDR3 protein appears once, grouped with its most common genes and DNA. The sample table lists 200,000 to 300,000 distinct CDR3 sequences, approximately 9.1% of them with a count of one. Clones ranked in the top ten supply roughly 16% of the sample. Material: PBMCs. Receptors were obtained from a human donor in good health (CMV status not recorded). Some clones in this sample may be carry-over from other donors' samples.

J is TRBJ1-1 and V is TRBV20-1; 11 nucleotides agree with TRBD1. V trimming: 6 bases; J trimming: 6 bases; junction bases outside the gene matches: 12. Germline assignment: CDR1 DFQATT and CDR2 SNEGSKA (reference sequence). The CDR3 extends over 15 amino acids. The CDR3 region has the DNA TGCAGTGCAGATGGCTTACCGGGACAGGGGGCTGAAGCTTTCTTT. Translation: CSADGLPGQGAEAFF.

This clonotype has a count of ten or more. The DNA of the CDR3 is TGTGCCAGCAGCCATTACAAGTCAAATCAGCCCCAGCATTTT. Amino acid sequence: CASSHYKSNQPQHF. The V call is TRBV7-2, the J call TRBJ1-5; D is uncertain. Germline V CDR1 and CDR2: SGHTA, FQGNSA. V lost 5 bases and J lost 4, with 12 bases in between. This CDR3 has 14 amino acids.

There are many counts of this clonotype. J is TRBJ1-2 and V is TRBV11-3; unclear D gene. Germline CDR1 SGHNT, CDR2 YENEEA. The CDR3 covers 15 residues. Deletions cut 0 bases from V and 4 bases from J, with 12 bases between. CDR3 DNA: TGTGCCAGCAGCTTAGATTCGAGCAGCCTCTATGGCTACACCTTC. This translates into CASSLDSSSLYGYTF.

The chain joins TRBV3-1 to TRBJ2-1, with 7 bases lining up with TRBD2. Germline V gene lookup returns CDR1 LGHDT and CDR2 YNNKEL (reference sequence). Germline trimming cut 4 bases from V and 10 bases from J; bases unmatched to any gene: 16. This CDR3 comprises 16 residues. CDR3 loop: CASSPPRAGSFVEQFF. As DNA, the CDR3 is TGTGCCAGCAGCCCCCCACGAGCGGGGAGTTTCGTCGAGCAGTTCTTC.

In this sample, this clonotype turned up many times. The V call is TRBV2, the J call TRBJ2-2; D is possibly TRBD1 (5 bases). The CDR3 contains 13 residues. The germline gives CDR1 SNHLY, CDR2 FYNNEI. V lost 6 bases to trimming and J lost 6 bases, with 11 bases between them. CDR3 sequence reads: CASSASGPGELFF. In nucleotides, the CDR3 is TGTGCCAGCAGCGCCTCAGGGCCCGGGGAGCTGTTTTTT.

The V call is TRBV20-1, the J call TRBJ1-3, with 7 nucleotides matching TRBD1. The V and J ends lost 2 bases and 3 bases, in that order; junction bases with no gene match: 4. Germline V gene sequence: CDR1 DFQATT, CDR2 SNEGSKA (reference sequence). This CDR3 spans 14 amino acids. In nucleotides, the CDR3 is TGCAGTGCTAGACCAGGGGGAGGTGGAAACACCATATATTTT. It yields the protein CSARPGGGGNTIYF.

This clonotype has a count of ten or more. J is TRBJ1-3 and V is TRBV11-2, with no clear D. Germline CDR1 is SGHAT and CDR2 is FQNNGV. The ends were cut back, 5 bases at V and 2 bases at J, with 10 bases in the middle. The CDR3 loop spans 14 amino acids. This CDR3 reads CASSKTAPGNTIYF. The CDR3 nucleotides read TGTGCCAGCAGCAAGACCGCTCCTGGAAACACCATATATTTT.

The table lists this clonotype with many counts. The V gene is TRBV12-3 or TRBV12-4, the J gene TRBJ2-3; D is possibly TRBD2 (5 bases). The CDR3 loop spans 15 amino acids. V was trimmed by 4 bases and J by 1 base, leaving 12 bases between them. The CDR3 reads CASSSSWRGTDTQYF. The CDR3 region has the DNA TGTGCCAGCAGTTCCTCCTGGCGGGGCACAGATACGCAGTATTTT.

This clonotype was seen a few times. The CDR3 region has the DNA TGTGCCAGCAGCCCCTTTGGAGGGAACTATGGCTACACCTTC. Protein product: CASSPFGGNYGYTF. The genes are TRBV6-5 and TRBJ1-2; D unresolved. This CDR3 has 14 amino acids. Germline loops: CDR1 MNHEY, CDR2 SVGAGI. V was trimmed by 6 bases and J by 2 bases, leaving 13 bases between them.

In this sample, this clonotype turned up many times. The J gene is TRBJ2-7, the V gene TRBV7-6, with D perhaps TRBD1 (5 bases). CDR3 length: 15 residues. Germline V gives CDR1 SGHVS, CDR2 FNYEAQ. V was cut by 5 bases and J by 7 bases, with 21 bases left in between. CDR3 amino acids: CASSRGQGRGDEQYF. Here the CDR3 DNA reads TGTGCCAGCAGCCGTGGGCAGGGCAGAGGTGATGAGCAGTACTTC.

The chain uses TRBV11-2 and TRBJ2-3; a possible D gene is TRBD2 (5 bases). The CDR3 sequence is 16 residues long. Trimming took 0 bases from V and 0 from J, leaving 10 bases between them. Germline V gene lookup returns CDR1 SGHAT and CDR2 FQNNGV. The CDR3 spells CASSLESGLSTDTQYF. As DNA, the CDR3 is TGTGCCAGCAGCTTAGAGTCTGGACTCAGCACAGATACGCAGTATTTT.

The V call is TRBV5-5, the J call TRBJ1-5; D gene uncertain. Trimming stripped 0 bases from V and 5 bases from J, with 9 bases between. CDR1 is SGHKS and CDR2 is YYEKEE in the germline V gene (reference sequence). The CDR3 length is 14 residues. This chain's CDR3 is CASSLVDADQPQHF. CDR3 DNA: TGTGCCAGCAGCTTGGTGGACGCGGATCAGCCCCAGCATTTT.

The chain carries TRBV19 and TRBJ1-5, with D perhaps TRBD1 (5 bases). The CDR3 contains 16 residues. V lost 5 bases to trimming and J lost 3 bases, with 17 bases between them. Germline values: CDR1 LNHDA, CDR2 SQIVND (reference sequence). The CDR3 DNA reads as TGTGCCAGTAGTCATCAGCTGGGGGTGAACAATCAGCCCCAGCATTTT. It yields the protein CASSHQLGVNNQPQHF. Supplemented by reference TRBV19 and TRBJ1-5, the full variable domain reads DGGITQSPKYLFRKEGQNVTLSCEQNLNHDAMYWYRQDPGQGLRLIYYSQIVNDFQKGDIAEGYSVSREKKESFPLTVTSAQKNPTAFYLCASSHQLGVNNQPQHFGDGTRLSIL.

This clonotype was seen at least ten times. The chain couples TRBV6-1 to TRBJ2-7; 9 nucleotides agree with TRBD1. Germline-derived CDR1 and CDR2 are MNHNS and SASEGT. CDR3 length: 15 amino acids. V shed 6 bases, J shed 3 bases, and the junction held 9 bases outside the gene matches. CDR3 loop: CASSTGQGRNYEQYF. Here the CDR3 DNA reads TGTGCCAGCAGCACGGGACAGGGAAGGAACTACGAGCAGTACTTC.

This clonotype has at least ten counts. V and J are TRBV7-2 and TRBJ2-5, with 10 bases fitting TRBD2. This CDR3 has 14 residues. The V gene's germline CDR1 is SGHTA and CDR2 FQGNSA. V dropped 5 bases and J dropped 7; count of bases not matched to a gene: 7. DNA of the CDR3: TGTGCCAGCAGCCTGGGACTAGCGCCGCCGACCCAGTACTTC. Translation: CASSLGLAPPTQYF.

The V and J genes are TRBV6-2 or TRBV6-3 and TRBJ2-1; possible D gene TRBD2, 5 bases. This CDR3 is 14 amino acids long. Trimming pared 5 bases from V and 3 bases from J, leaving 11 bases between. Germline V gives CDR1 MNHEY, CDR2 SVGEGT. CDR3 residues: CASSHGLGYNEQFF. The CDR3 DNA is TGTGCCAGCAGTCACGGACTGGGCTACAATGAGCAGTTCTTC.

This chain uses TRBV27 with TRBJ1-2, with 8 positions matching TRBD1. Losses at the gene ends were 4 bases for V and 10 bases for J; bases not matched to a gene: 8. CDR3 length: 13 amino acids. CDR1 and CDR2 (germline): MNHEY, SMNVEV (reference sequence). For the CDR3, the DNA is TGTGCCAGCAGTTCAGGACAGGGCTCAGACTACACCTTC. This encodes CASSSGQGSDYTF.

The chain employs TRBV11-3 and TRBJ1-1; 7 bases fit TRBD1. The CDR3 is 15 residues long. The germline V gene encodes CDR1 SGHNT and CDR2 YENEEA. The J segment lost 7 bases and the V segment lost 5 bases, leaving 13 bases of the junction unmatched. The CDR3 DNA sequence: TGTGCCAGCAGCCTTCGGACAGGACCCGATTATGAAGCTTTCTTT. Protein: CASSLRTGPDYEAFF.

This clonotype was observed at least ten times. The gene calls are TRBV12-3 or TRBV12-4 and TRBJ2-1; D may be TRBD2 (7 bases). The CDR3 length is 15 residues. V lost 2 bases and J 5 bases, leaving 13 bases between the germline ends. CDR3 sequence reads: CASSLWDGGHNEQFF. CDR3 coding DNA: TGTGCCAGCAGTTTATGGGACGGGGGGCACAATGAGCAGTTCTTC.

The chain joins TRBV7-6 to TRBJ2-7; 8 bases align to TRBD1. The CDR3 is 17 amino acids. V lost 5 bases and J lost 6; bases outside the gene matches: 18. From germline, CDR1 is SGHVS and CDR2 FNYEAQ. DNA for the CDR3: TGTGCCAGCAGCCAACTACCTTTCCAGACAGGGGTTGGCGAGCAGTACTTC. Amino acids: CASSQLPFQTGVGEQYF.

This clonotype was recorded at least ten times. The chain combines TRBV7-2 with TRBJ1-1; weak D call: TRBD1 (5 bases). This CDR3 is 14 amino acids long. Trimming left V 0 bases short and J 5 bases short, with 10 bases between. The germline V gene has CDR1 SGHTA and CDR2 FQGNSA. Written as DNA, the CDR3 is TGTGCCAGCAGCTTAGCGCAAAGGGGAACTGAAGCTTTCTTT. Translated: CASSLAQRGTEAFF.

J is TRBJ1-6 and V is TRBV19; D not certain. The CDR3 is made up of 12 amino acids. The germline CDR1 and CDR2 sequences are LNHDA and SQIVND (reference sequence). The V end was cut by 3 bases, the J end by 12 bases, with 9 bases between. The DNA of the CDR3 is TGTGCCAGTAGTATTGATAGCGGACCCCTCCACTTT. This encodes CASSIDSGPLHF. Using reference TRBV19 and TRBJ1-6 for the parts outside the CDR3, the full variable domain is DGGITQSPKYLFRKEGQNVTLSCEQNLNHDAMYWYRQDPGQGLRLIYYSQIVNDFQKGDIAEGYSVSREKKESFPLTVTSAQKNPTAFYLCASSIDSGPLHFGNGTRLTVT.

This clonotype appeared a few times. The chain joins TRBV12-5 to TRBJ1-1; no reliable D call. The ends were cut back, 6 bases at V and 2 bases at J, with 10 bases in the middle. This CDR3 region has 13 residues. From germline, CDR1 is LGHNT and CDR2 FRNRAP. The CDR3 coding sequence is TGTGCTAGTGGCAGGACGTTAAACACTGAAGCTTTCTTT. It encodes CASGRTLNTEAFF.

The sample holds many counts of this clonotype. The CDR3 region is CASSISQTGRNQPQHF. CDR3 DNA: TGTGCCAGCAGTATTTCCCAGACAGGCCGAAATCAGCCCCAGCATTTT. The J gene is TRBJ1-5, the V gene TRBV6-6, with D tentatively TRBD1 (6 bases). The germline CDR1 and CDR2 sequences are MNHNY and SVGAGI (reference sequence). This CDR3 contains 16 residues. V lost 5 bases and J 4 bases, leaving 18 bases between the germline ends.

This clonotype was observed a handful of times. A junction end diverges from the germline sequence, so it may reflect a read error. This chain joins TRBV12-3 or TRBV12-4 and TRBJ2-3, with 10 bases identical to TRBD2. CDR3 length equals 15 residues. CDR3: CASRLAGGRPDTQYF. The CDR3 DNA reads as TGTGCCAGCAGATTAGCGGGAGGACGACCAGATACGCAGTATTTT.

The CDR3 region is CAWSDLNEQYF. DNA of the CDR3: TGTGCCTGGAGTGACCTCAACGAGCAGTACTTC. This rearrangement joins TRBV30 to TRBJ2-7, with D unresolved. Germline CDR1 reads GTSNPN; CDR2 reads SVGIG (reference sequence). CDR3 length equals 11 residues. With 1 base removed from V and 5 bases from J, the gap between germline ends came to 6 bases.

The chain uses TRBV19 and TRBJ1-5; 8 nucleotides line up with TRBD1. The CDR3 is 16 residues long. CDR1 LNHDA and CDR2 SQIVND come from the germline V gene (reference sequence). The ends lost 3 bases at V and 5 bases at J; junction bases unmatched: 9. CDR3 protein: CASSIPGQGGYQPQHF. The CDR3, as DNA: TGTGCCAGTAGTATCCCTGGACAGGGAGGCTATCAGCCCCAGCATTTT.

The rearrangement links TRBV14 to TRBJ2-7, with 10 bases that match TRBD2. CDR1 SGHDN and CDR2 FVKESK come from the germline V gene. The CDR3 contains 15 residues. V trimming: 3 bases; J trimming: 0 bases; junction bases outside the gene matches: 2. DNA for the CDR3: TGTGCCAGCAGCCAGCTAGCGGGAGCCTCCTACGAGCAGTACTTC. Its translation is CASSQLAGASYEQYF.

This clonotype has ten or more counts. The V and J genes are TRBV7-6 and TRBJ2-5; TRBD1 aligns across 8 bases. Trimming removed 11 bases from V and 1 base from J; junction bases left unmatched: 12. The CDR3 extends over 15 amino acids. CDR1 and CDR2 (germline): SGHVS, FNYEAQ. The CDR3 here is CAGGRTGRPQETQYF. In DNA form, the CDR3 reads TGTGCCGGAGGCCGGACAGGGAGACCCCAAGAGACCCAGTACTTC.